This entry is about one TCR beta chain. Sequencing used immunoSEQ multiplex PCR; TCRdb keeps in-frame clones, though not all of them. The sample includes roughly 400,000 clones, around 87% seen only once; the top ten take about 2%. Seattle's cohort entered during active infection and was followed longitudinally. This entry is derived from a study of blood T cell repertoires in COVID-19. Study-level information: PBMCs, B-cell-depleted T cells, or T cells were the source of the cDNA or gDNA that made up the material.

The source is a woman aged 55-70 years with COVID-19, enrolled during active disease. The sequenced sample consisted of peripheral blood.

CDR3 in DNA: TGTGCCAGCAGCTTTACCGGGACAGGGGGCTACGAGCAGTACTTC. Its translation is CASSFTGTGGYEQYF. The chain links TRBV7-9 to TRBJ2-7; 11 positions match TRBD1. CDR1 is SEHNR and CDR2 is FQNEAQ in the germline V gene (reference sequence). This CDR3 is 15 amino acids long. After removal of 3 bases from V and 3 bases from J, the junction contained 4 bases not matched to a gene.